The next 27 T cell receptor beta chains were all read from a single sample in a study of metastatic and nonmetastatic thyroid tumors. MiXCR re-clonotyped the PCR reads for TCRdb. The sample yields about 30,000 clones, about 3.9% seen once. Patients were all untreated before their thyroid surgery. Source material: blood. The receptors shown here come from a female donor with papillary thyroid cancer or a benign thyroid nodule (not recorded which). Some clones in this sample may be carry-over from other donors' samples.

This clone was observed a few times. The rearrangement links TRBV6-5 to TRBJ1-6; TRBD1 matches at 8 bases. With V trimmed by 2 bases and J by 7 bases, 1 base remained unmatched. Germline V gene lookup returns CDR1 MNHEY and CDR2 SVGAGI. This CDR3 contains 14 residues. The CDR3 bases are TGTGCCAGCAGTTACAGGACAGGGAATTCACCCCTCCACTTT. Its translation is CASSYRTGNSPLHF.

This clone was detected a few times. The rearrangement links TRBV6-1 to TRBJ2-2, with D hard to call. The V end lost 7 bases, the J end lost 3 bases, and 15 bases lay between the germline ends. The germline CDR1 and CDR2 sequences are MNHNS and SASEGT. The CDR3 has 15 amino acids. The CDR3 loop is CASKKSWGYTGELFF. The CDR3 DNA sequence: TGTGCCAGCAAAAAGTCTTGGGGATACACCGGGGAGCTGTTTTTT.

This clone was counted at least ten times. The chain carries TRBV6-2 or TRBV6-3 and TRBJ2-3; 7 bases are shared with TRBD2. Germline CDR1 MNHEY, CDR2 SVGEGT. The CDR3 runs to 18 residues. V was pared by 8 bases and J by 1 base, with 18 bases of the junction left unmatched. The CDR3 DNA sequence: TGTGCCAGCGAATATCTCAAGAAGGCTAGCGGACGCACAGATACGCAGTATTTT. This translates into CASEYLKKASGRTDTQYF.

This clone is labeled as medium-sized (0.01 to 0.1%). This chain connects TRBV27 to TRBJ2-1; no clear D gene. With 7 bases removed from V and 0 bases from J, the gap between germline ends came to 13 bases. The CDR3 runs to 15 residues. In germline, CDR1 is MNHEY, CDR2 SMNVEV (reference sequence). CDR3 in amino acids: CASNQGRISYNEQFF. The CDR3, as DNA: TGTGCCAGCAACCAAGGACGGATCTCCTACAATGAGCAGTTCTTC.

This clone has just a few counts. The V call is TRBV6-1, the J call TRBJ1-4, with a tentative D call TRBD1 (5 bases). Trimming removed 6 bases at V and 4 bases at J, with 15 bases between. The CDR3 runs 15 residues. Germline V gene sequence: CDR1 MNHNS, CDR2 SASEGT. The CDR3, as DNA: TGTGCCAGCAGGCTCAGGGTCGGGGGTAATGAAAAACTGTTTTTT. Translating gives CASRLRVGGNEKLFF.

The V call is TRBV7-2, the J call TRBJ2-7; D might be TRBD1 or TRBD2, each matching 6 bases. Germline V gives CDR1 SGHTA, CDR2 FQGNSA. The CDR3 is made up of 14 amino acids. V was cut by 5 bases and J by 4 bases, with 15 bases left in between. The CDR3 DNA follows: TGTGCCAGCAGCGAGCTGGGGGGCGGGTACGAGCAGTACTTC. Translation gives CASSELGGGYEQYF.

The sample holds many counts of this clone. This chain connects TRBV29-1 to TRBJ1-1, with D possibly being TRBD1 (5 bases). The CDR3 extends over 12 amino acids. V lost 4 bases and J lost 8, with 14 bases in between. From germline, CDR1 is SQVTM and CDR2 ANQGSEA. Written as DNA, the CDR3 is TGCAGCGTTGTCCGGGGCAGGGAAGAAGCTTTCTTT. It encodes CSVVRGREEAFF.

As concerns this clone: The same CDR3 arises from other DNA sequences in this sample as well. The CDR3, as DNA: TGCAGTGCTGGTAGGGGAGACTACGAGCAGTACTTC. Its translation is CSAGRGDYEQYF. The chain is built from TRBV20-1 and TRBJ2-7; D is possibly TRBD1 or TRBD2 (5 bases each). V was trimmed by 5 bases and J by 3 bases, leaving 11 bases between them. Looked up from germline, CDR1 is DFQATT and CDR2 is SNEGSKA (reference sequence). The CDR3 consists of 12 residues.

This clone was counted only a few times. Compared with germline, one end of the junction differs, possibly owing to a read error. The rearrangement links TRBV28 to TRBJ2-1; 7 bases are shared with TRBD2. The CDR3 loop spans 22 amino acids. CDR1 is MDHEN, CDR2 SYDVKM, per germline. CDR3: CTSSLYPSAGLEGGRPYNEQFF. CDR3 sequence (DNA): TGTACCAGCAGTTTATACCCTTCCGCTGGACTAGAGGGAGGGAGGCCCTACAATGAGCAGTTCTTC.

This clone is categorized as medium-sized. The chain joins TRBV24-1 to TRBJ2-1; possible D gene TRBD1, 6 bases. CDR3 size: 17 residues. Germline assignment: CDR1 KGHDR and CDR2 SFDVKD. The V end was cut by 4 bases, the J end by 1 base, with 16 bases between. CDR3 bases: TGTGCCACCAGTGAAATTGGGGGCTTCGGATCCTACAATGAGCAGTTCTTC. This codes for CATSEIGGFGSYNEQFF.

This clone came up many times. The CDR3: CATRPGQYNSPLHF. CDR3 coding DNA: TGTGCCACCCGACCGGGACAATATAATTCACCCCTCCACTTT. The chain uses TRBV19 and TRBJ1-6, with D maybe TRBD1 (6 bases). CDR1 is LNHDA, CDR2 SQIVND, per germline (reference sequence). V lost 10 bases, J lost 4 bases, and 14 bases lay in between. This CDR3 spans 14 amino acids.

This clone has ten or more counts. This chain joins TRBV28 and TRBJ2-6, with 8 positions matching TRBD2. Germline V gene data show CDR1 as MDHEN and CDR2 as SYDVKM. The CDR3 runs to 16 residues. The V and J ends lost 6 bases and 4 bases, in that order; junction bases with no gene match: 8. This CDR3 is CASSPRGGGGANVLTF. The CDR3 region has the DNA TGTGCCAGCAGCCCCCGGGGGGGTGGCGGGGCCAACGTCCTGACTTTC.

By share of the sample, this clone is medium-sized (0.01 to 0.1%). The V call is TRBV12-3 or TRBV12-4, the J call TRBJ1-2, with D possibly TRBD1 on 5 matching bases. The CDR3 spans 13 residues. The V gene lost 6 bases and the J gene lost 7 bases, with 15 bases spanning the gap. CDR3: CASSRERFSGYTF. In DNA form, the CDR3 reads TGTGCCAGCAGCAGGGAAAGGTTCTCTGGCTACACCTTC.

This clone was recorded at least ten times. The rearrangement joins TRBV3-1 to TRBJ1-2; D might be TRBD1 (5 bases). CDR1 and CDR2 (germline): LGHDT, YNNKEL (reference sequence). The V end lost 4 bases, the J end lost 0 bases, and 12 bases lay between the germline ends. CDR3 length equals 15 residues. The CDR3 bases are TGTGCCAGCAGCCCGGGACGCAAAACTAACTATGGCTACACCTTC. Amino acids: CASSPGRKTNYGYTF. Together with reference TRBV3-1 and TRBJ1-2, the CDR3 gives the full variable domain: DTAVSQTPKYLVTQMGNDKSIKCEQNLGHDTMYWYKQDSKKFLKIMFSYNNKELIINETVPNRFSPKSPDKAHLNLHINSLELGDSAVYFCASSPGRKTNYGYTFGSGTRLTVV.

This clone was picked up many times. J is TRBJ2-3 and V is TRBV11-3, with D possibly TRBD2 on 6 matching bases. CDR3 length equals 15 residues. With 4 bases removed from V and 0 bases from J, the gap between germline ends came to 11 bases. The germline CDR1 and CDR2 sequences are SGHNT and YENEEA. The CDR3 nucleotides are TGTGCCAGCAGCTCAACCGGGACTAGCACAGATACGCAGTATTTT. As protein: CASSSTGTSTDTQYF.

This clone was observed at least ten times. The V call is TRBV20-1, the J call TRBJ2-2; D uncertain. The ends were cut back, 3 bases at V and 4 bases at J, with 12 bases in the middle. The length of the CDR3 is 14 residues. Germline loops: CDR1 DFQATT, CDR2 SNEGSKA (reference sequence). The CDR3: CSASKVCFTGELFF. Written as DNA, the CDR3 is TGCAGTGCTAGCAAGGTCTGCTTCACCGGGGAGCTGTTTTTT.

Many counts were recorded for this clone. The chain combines TRBV30 with TRBJ1-3; 10 bases are shared with TRBD1. The germline gives CDR1 GTSNPN, CDR2 SVGIG (reference sequence). The CDR3 extends over 15 amino acids. The ends lost 3 bases at V and 0 bases at J; junction bases unmatched: 2. The chain's CDR3 is CAWRTGGSSGNTIYF. DNA of the CDR3: TGTGCCTGGAGGACAGGGGGCTCCTCTGGAAACACCATATATTTT.

There are many counts of this clone. Here the CDR3 reads CASSAQTGSYNSPLHF. The CDR3 bases are TGTGCCAGCAGCGCCCAAACAGGGTCCTATAATTCACCCCTCCACTTT. The chain carries TRBV7-8 and TRBJ1-6, with D possibly being TRBD1 (6 bases). Germline V gene lookup returns CDR1 SGHVS and CDR2 FQNEAQ. V was pared by 5 bases and J by 1 base, with 12 bases between. The CDR3 consists of 16 residues.

With respect to this clone: Germline is not matched at one junction end, which may reflect a read error. The V gene is TRBV7-9, the J gene TRBJ2-7, with D perhaps TRBD1 (6 bases). Germline assignment: CDR1 SEHNR and CDR2 FQNEAQ (reference sequence). This CDR3 region has 16 residues. CDR3: CASSLDNPGHIPLKSF. The CDR3 DNA reads as TGTGCCAGCAGCTTAGACAACCCGGGACACATACCCCTGAAGTCCTTC.

This clone was seen repeatedly, ten times or more. This may stem from a read error, because a much larger clone lies one nucleotide away. The V and J genes are TRBV4-1 and TRBJ2-1, with D tentatively TRBD2 (5 bases). The V gene lost 6 bases and the J gene lost 12 bases, with 21 bases spanning the gap. The germline CDR1 and CDR2 sequences are MGHRA and YSYEKL. CDR3 length: 14 amino acids. The CDR3 loop reads CASSRLPLDHGQFF. CDR3 sequence (DNA): TGCGCCAGCAGTAGACTACCCCTCGATCATGGGCAGTTCTTC.

This clone is medium-sized. The chain combines TRBV28 with TRBJ2-7, with a weak D call TRBD2 (5 bases). This CDR3 spans 14 amino acids. Trimming cost V 5 bases and J 0 bases, with 11 bases left between them. CDR1 and CDR2 from the germline V gene are MDHEN and SYDVKM. CDR3 coding DNA: TGTGCCAGCAGTCTCGACTATTCCTCCTACGAGCAGTACTTC. Protein sequence: CASSLDYSSYEQYF.

This clone was observed a few times. The chain has TRBV20-1 and TRBJ2-7; the D gene is possibly TRBD2 (5 bases). This CDR3 comprises 15 residues. CDR1 and CDR2 (germline): DFQATT, SNEGSKA (reference sequence). The V gene lost 5 bases and the J gene lost 4 bases, with 21 bases spanning the gap. CDR3 coding DNA: TGCAGTGCTCAGACCTTTGGCGGAGGAAGTTACGAGCAGTACTTC. As protein: CSAQTFGGGSYEQYF.

This clone has only a few counts. The junction departs from the called germline gene at one end, perhaps through a read error. The gene calls are TRBV3-1 and TRBJ2-7; D unresolved. The length of the CDR3 is 12 residues. Germline loops: CDR1 LGHDT, CDR2 YNNKEL (reference sequence). CDR3 nucleotide sequence: TGTGTCAGCAGCCAAGATCTCCACGACCAGTACTTC. Translated, it gives CVSSQDLHDQYF.

This clone has a count of ten or more. The V gene is TRBV4-1, the J gene TRBJ1-1; no reliable D call. V lost 0 bases and J 0 bases, leaving 5 bases between the germline ends. The length of the CDR3 is 14 residues. Looked up from germline, CDR1 is MGHRA and CDR2 is YSYEKL. The CDR3 loop is CASSQESLNTEAFF. CDR3 DNA sequence: TGCGCCAGCAGCCAAGAGAGCTTGAACACTGAAGCTTTCTTT.

A few counts support this clone. The genes are TRBV19 and TRBJ2-2; D gene uncertain. CDR3 length: 11 amino acids. The germline V and J ends were trimmed by 0 bases and 10 bases, with 3 bases remaining between them. Per the germline V gene, CDR1 is LNHDA and CDR2 is SQIVND (reference sequence). This CDR3 is CASSIEAELFF. CDR3 sequence (DNA): TGTGCCAGTAGTATAGAGGCGGAGCTGTTTTTT.

In regard to this clone: The junction departs from the called germline gene at one end, perhaps through a read error. The V call is TRBV27, the J call TRBJ1-5; TRBD1 matches at 8 bases. CDR1 is MNHEY and CDR2 is SMNVEV in the germline V gene (reference sequence). The CDR3 spans 14 residues. CDR3 loop: CASIYQGANQPQHF. CDR3 in DNA: TGCGCCAGCATATATCAGGGGGCCAATCAGCCCCAGCATTTT.

This chain connects TRBV30 to TRBJ1-5; the D is unclear. Trimming shortened V by 2 bases and J by 12 bases, and 14 bases separated the two germline ends. The CDR3 sequence is 12 residues long. Germline V gene sequence: CDR1 GTSNPN, CDR2 SVGIG (reference sequence). DNA of the CDR3: TGTGCCTGGAGTACCGTGGGAGAACTCCAGCATTTT. Translation gives CAWSTVGELQHF.